This T cell receptor beta chain was captured in a study of blood T cell repertoires in COVID-19. Assay used: immunoSEQ multiplex PCR; TCRdb lists only in-frame clones, some missing. Counted here are 110,000 to 150,000 clones, more than 75% occurring once; the ten biggest clones make up roughly 4.3%. The germline CDR1 and CDR2 sequences are LGHNA and YSLEER. The CDR3 consists of 12 residues. Germline trimming cut 5 bases from V and 6 bases from J; bases unmatched to any gene: 3. Sample: peripheral blood. This sequence joins TRBV4-3 and TRBJ1-2; 7 bases agree with TRBD1. The sequence was obtained from a woman between 40 and 50 years old with acute or convalescent COVID-19. CDR3 sequence: CASSYRGHGYTF. The CDR3 DNA reads as TGCGCCAGCAGCTACAGGGGCCATGGCTACACCTTC.